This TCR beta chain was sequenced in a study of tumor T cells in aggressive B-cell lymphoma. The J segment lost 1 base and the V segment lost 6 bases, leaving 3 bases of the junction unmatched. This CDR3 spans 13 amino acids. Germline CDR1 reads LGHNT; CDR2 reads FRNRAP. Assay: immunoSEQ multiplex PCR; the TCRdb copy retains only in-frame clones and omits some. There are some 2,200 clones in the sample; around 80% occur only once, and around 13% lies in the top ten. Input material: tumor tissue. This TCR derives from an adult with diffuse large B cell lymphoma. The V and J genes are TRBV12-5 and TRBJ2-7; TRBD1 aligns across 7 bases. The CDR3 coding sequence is TGTGCTAGTGGGACAGGGACGTCCTACGAGCAGTACTTC. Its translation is CASGTGTSYEQYF.